The 29 T cell receptor beta chains below come from one sample, sequenced in a study of T-cell memory formation after mild COVID-19. TCRdb re-analysed the 5' RACE reads in MiXCR, keeping a single row per CDR3 protein. This table has about 140,000 distinct CDR3 sequences, around 14% appearing once. The sample consisted of PBMCs or a T cell subset sorted from them (not recorded which). Receptors were obtained from an adult woman who had mild COVID-19 (a few samples of this study predate the infection). Cell type and time point are not known.

The chain couples TRBV7-9 to TRBJ2-7; D gene uncertain. Trimming left V 0 bases short and J 2 bases short, with 5 bases between. CDR3 length equals 13 residues. Germline assignment: CDR1 SEHNR and CDR2 FQNEAQ (reference sequence). In DNA, the CDR3 is TGTGCCAGCAGCTTAGCAAACACCTACGAGCAGTACTTC. Translation: CASSLANTYEQYF.

V and J are TRBV27 and TRBJ2-7, with D possibly matching TRBD2 (5 bases). V dropped 5 bases and J dropped 4 bases, with 12 bases sitting between them. Looked up from germline, CDR1 is MNHEY and CDR2 is SMNVEV (reference sequence). The CDR3 is made up of 13 amino acids. CDR3 sequence (DNA): TGTGCCAGCAGTAATCTAGCTACGTACGAGCAGTACTTC. Its protein product is CASSNLATYEQYF.

This chain joins TRBV9 and TRBJ2-1; 7 positions match TRBD2. Germline trimming cut 0 bases from V and 9 bases from J; bases unmatched to any gene: 6. CDR1 SGDLS and CDR2 YYNGEE come from the germline V gene. The CDR3 is 14 residues long. The CDR3 DNA is TGTGCCAGCAGCGTAGTGGGCGGGAGTGGTGAGCAGTTCTTC. Translated, it gives CASSVVGGSGEQFF.

This clonotype has a handful of counts. This chain connects TRBV5-1 to TRBJ2-7; the match to TRBD2 covers 10 bases. The CDR3 is made up of 15 amino acids. Germline assignment: CDR1 SGHRS and CDR2 YFSETQ. Trimming removed 2 bases from V and 0 bases from J; junction bases left unmatched: 2. The CDR3 reads CASSFTSGASYEQYF. The CDR3 nucleotides read TGCGCCAGCAGCTTTACTAGCGGGGCCTCCTACGAGCAGTACTTC.

This clonotype was seen many times. The genes are TRBV5-1 and TRBJ1-3, with D possibly matching TRBD1 (5 bases). Deletions cut 4 bases from V and 0 bases from J, with 11 bases between. This CDR3 region has 15 residues. Germline V gene data show CDR1 as SGHRS and CDR2 as YFSETQ. CDR3 loop: CASSARDGSGNTIYF. The CDR3 nucleotides read TGCGCCAGCAGCGCCCGGGACGGCTCTGGAAACACCATATATTTT.

In its sample, this clonotype was seen a few times. For the CDR3, the DNA is TGTGCCAGCAGTGGGGGTGGACTGAACACCGGGGAGCTGTTTTTT. Translation: CASSGGGLNTGELFF. The chain has TRBV9 and TRBJ2-2; D could derive from TRBD1 or TRBD2 (5 bases each). Trimming took off 5 bases at V and 1 base at J, with 12 bases between the two ends. Germline loops: CDR1 SGDLS, CDR2 YYNGEE. The CDR3 extends over 15 amino acids.

The chain has TRBV5-5 and TRBJ1-2; no definite D call. This CDR3 spans 14 amino acids. Germline V gene data show CDR1 as SGHKS and CDR2 as YYEKEE (reference sequence). V was pared by 0 bases and J by 4 bases, with 10 bases between. CDR3 nucleotides: TGTGCCAGCAGCTTGGGTGGGAATCCCTATGGCTACACCTTC. The encoded protein is CASSLGGNPYGYTF.

The chain couples TRBV6-5 to TRBJ1-2, with TRBD1 identical over 7 bases. With V trimmed by 5 bases and J by 4 bases, 13 bases remained unmatched. Germline values: CDR1 MNHEY, CDR2 SVGAGI. The CDR3 has 16 residues. The CDR3 reads CASSLSPQTGSYGYTF. CDR3 DNA sequence: TGTGCCAGCAGTCTCTCCCCTCAGACAGGGTCCTATGGCTACACCTTC.

The rearrangement uses TRBV5-4 and TRBJ2-3, with D hard to call. CDR3 length: 13 residues. The germline V gene has CDR1 SGHNT and CDR2 YYREEE (reference sequence). Trimming stripped 4 bases from V and 3 bases from J, with 9 bases between. The CDR3 loop reads CASSPPGTDTQYF. The CDR3 DNA reads TGTGCCAGCAGCCCTCCCGGAACAGATACGCAGTATTTT.

J is TRBJ2-7 and V is TRBV5-4; maybe TRBD2 (6 bases). The CDR3 is made up of 14 amino acids. Trimming stripped 4 bases from V and 4 bases from J, with 15 bases between. Germline lookup yields CDR1 SGHNT and CDR2 YYREEE (reference sequence). This CDR3 is CASSLSGLEYEQYF. CDR3 sequence (DNA): TGTGCCAGCAGCCTGTCGGGACTCGAATACGAGCAGTACTTC.

The chain links TRBV13 to TRBJ2-3; a possible D gene is TRBD2 (5 bases). This CDR3 contains 17 residues. V lost 4 bases, J lost 5 bases, and 22 bases lay in between. The germline gives CDR1 PRHDT, CDR2 FYEKMQ (reference sequence). CDR3: CASSSRKKRENKDTQYF. CDR3 bases: TGTGCCAGCAGCTCCCGCAAGAAGAGGGAGAATAAAGATACGCAGTATTTT.

The genes are TRBV7-6 and TRBJ1-6; D is unresolved. CDR1 is SGHVS, CDR2 FNYEAQ, per germline. Deletions cut 1 base from V and 6 bases from J, with 10 bases between. This CDR3 contains 15 residues. CDR3 region: CASSLEKRVNSPLHF. In DNA, the CDR3 is TGTGCCAGCAGCTTAGAGAAACGGGTTAATTCACCCCTCCACTTT.

In its sample, this clonotype was seen many times. CDR3 loop: CASSWDSSYEQYF. The CDR3 DNA reads as TGCGCCAGCAGCTGGGACAGCTCCTACGAGCAGTACTTC. This sequence joins TRBV5-1 and TRBJ2-7; 7 bases match TRBD1. V was clipped by 3 bases and J by 0 bases; unmatched bases: 0. Germline V CDR1 and CDR2: SGHRS, YFSETQ. There are 13 residues in the CDR3.

This clonotype occurred many times. J is TRBJ2-5 and V is TRBV7-8; 8 bases agree with TRBD1. In germline, CDR1 is SGHVS, CDR2 FQNEAQ. CDR3 length equals 15 residues. The junction had 4 bases not matched to a gene; V was cut back by 1 base and J by 3 bases. The CDR3 reads CASSLEAGGEETQYF. Written as DNA, the CDR3 is TGTGCCAGCAGCTTAGAGGCAGGGGGCGAAGAGACCCAGTACTTC.

This chain's CDR3 is CASRQGSSGANVLTF. Here the CDR3 DNA reads TGTGCCAGCAGACAGGGATCCTCTGGGGCCAACGTCCTGACTTTC. This sequence joins TRBV6-1 and TRBJ2-6, with a tentative D call TRBD1 (6 bases). V shed 6 bases and J shed 0 bases, with 9 bases lying between them. CDR3 length: 15 amino acids. Looked up from germline, CDR1 is MNHNS and CDR2 is SASEGT.

This clonotype was observed at least ten times. This chain connects TRBV19 to TRBJ1-5, with D possibly TRBD1 on 5 matching bases. The CDR3 has 12 amino acids. Germline V gives CDR1 LNHDA, CDR2 SQIVND (reference sequence). V gave up 8 bases and J gave up 8 bases, with 13 bases separating them. In DNA, the CDR3 is TGTGCCAGTGGCCCCGGGGGAGAGCCCCAGCATTTT. Translated, it gives CASGPGGEPQHF.

This clonotype was seen a few times. The rearrangement joins TRBV6-5 to TRBJ2-3, with D perhaps matching TRBD2 (6 bases). The CDR3 is made up of 17 amino acids. Germline values: CDR1 MNHEY, CDR2 SVGAGI. Trimming took 0 bases from V and 6 from J, leaving 19 bases between them. The CDR3 DNA sequence: TGTGCCAGCAGTTACTCGAGTATCCTAGGCCGGGGGGATACGCAGTATTTT. Residues: CASSYSSILGRGDTQYF.

This clonotype was recorded a few times. The chain is built from TRBV18 and TRBJ2-7, with 10 bases lining up with TRBD2. Unmatched junction bases numbered 2, after V lost 3 bases and J lost 3 bases. This CDR3 spans 14 amino acids. Germline CDR1 and CDR2: KGHSH and LQKENI. The CDR3 DNA reads TGTGCCAGCTCACCGACTAGCGGGTACTACGAGCAGTACTTC. It codes for CASSPTSGYYEQYF. The whole variable domain, remainder taken from reference TRBV18 and TRBJ2-7, is NAGVMQNPRHLVRRRGQEARLRCSPMKGHSHVYWYRQLPEEGLKFMVYLQKENIIDESGMPKERFSAEFPKEGPSILRIQQVVRGDSAAYFCASSPTSGYYEQYFGPGTRLTVT.

This clonotype is judged medium-sized. The genes are TRBV20-1 and TRBJ2-2, with TRBD2 matching 12 bases. Germline V CDR1 and CDR2: DFQATT, SNEGSKA (reference sequence). J was trimmed by 3 bases and V by 5 bases; bases with no gene match: 16. CDR3 size: 19 residues. The CDR3 sequence: CSARVQQGTSGRYTGELFF. In DNA form, the CDR3 reads TGCAGTGCTCGGGTACAACAGGGAACTAGCGGGAGGTACACCGGGGAGCTGTTTTTT.

J is TRBJ2-7 and V is TRBV15; 9 nucleotides align to TRBD1. This CDR3 has 14 residues. V gave up 3 bases and J gave up 6 bases; unmatched junction bases: 6. Germline CDR1 is LNHNV and CDR2 is YYDKDF (reference sequence). In nucleotides, the CDR3 is TGTGCCACCAGCAGCCGGGACAGGGTGTTCGAGCAGTACTTC. It encodes CATSSRDRVFEQYF.

This clonotype has a handful of counts. The chain employs TRBV7-8 and TRBJ1-4; 12 bases are shared with TRBD1. Germline V gives CDR1 SGHVS, CDR2 FQNEAQ. The CDR3 totals 21 residues. With 3 bases clipped from V and 4 bases from J, the junction kept 18 bases outside the gene matches. The CDR3: CASSFLARGTGGNQDNEKLFF. CDR3 DNA sequence: TGTGCCAGCAGCTTCTTAGCCCGGGGGACAGGGGGCAATCAAGATAATGAAAAACTGTTTTTT.

The chain combines TRBV12-3 or TRBV12-4 with TRBJ2-1; D gene unclear. Trimming removed 10 bases from V and 4 bases from J, with 14 bases in between. The CDR3 has 13 residues. CDR3 bases: TGTGCCATGGGTCAAGGGAATTACAATGAGCAGTTCTTC. It translates to CAMGQGNYNEQFF.

There are many counts of this clonotype. The chain couples TRBV5-6 to TRBJ2-5; TRBD2 matches 7 bases. V was clipped by 2 bases and J by 2 bases; unmatched bases: 3. Germline-derived CDR1 and CDR2 are SGHDT and YYEEEE. This CDR3 is built from 14 residues. The CDR3 spells CASSFGTTQETQYF. CDR3 DNA: TGTGCCAGCAGCTTCGGGACTACGCAAGAGACCCAGTACTTC.

This clonotype was counted only a few times. The chain is built from TRBV7-2 and TRBJ2-3, with unresolved D. The germline CDR1 and CDR2 sequences are SGHTA and FQGNSA. V lost 1 base, J lost 1 base, and 6 bases lay in between. CDR3 length equals 14 residues. The CDR3 spells CASSLVWRTDTQYF. DNA of the CDR3: TGTGCCAGCAGCTTAGTTTGGCGCACAGATACGCAGTATTTT.

This clonotype was seen only a few times. The CDR3 spells CASSTQGTDTQYF. The CDR3 region has the DNA TGTGCCAGCAGTACGCAGGGCACAGATACGCAGTATTTT. The chain has TRBV27 and TRBJ2-3, with D unclear. Germline V CDR1 and CDR2: MNHEY, SMNVEV (reference sequence). The CDR3 has 13 residues. V shed 5 bases and J shed 1 base, with 7 bases lying between them.

This clonotype was counted between two and nine times. The V call is TRBV27, the J call TRBJ2-7, with 10 bases lining up with TRBD1. This CDR3 comprises 15 residues. V gave up 5 bases and J gave up 2 bases; unmatched junction bases: 6. Germline V gene lookup returns CDR1 MNHEY and CDR2 SMNVEV (reference sequence). For the CDR3, the DNA is TGTGCCAGCAGTCCGACAGGGGGCTACACCTACGAGCAGTACTTC. Translation gives CASSPTGGYTYEQYF.

This clonotype was found a few times. The rearrangement links TRBV9 to TRBJ2-6, with 15 bases identical to TRBD2. The CDR3 runs 21 residues. V shed 2 bases, J shed 2 bases, and the junction held 11 bases outside the gene matches. Germline values: CDR1 SGDLS, CDR2 YYNGEE. DNA of the CDR3: TGTGCCAGCAGCGTGCCGGAGCCTGGACTAGCGGGAGGGCCTGGGGCCAACGTCCTGACTTTC. Its protein is CASSVPEPGLAGGPGANVLTF.

This clonotype occurred a few times. The chain links TRBV4-1 to TRBJ1-2; no clear D. The CDR3 length is 11 residues. V was cut by 3 bases and J by 8 bases, with 7 bases left in between. Germline loops: CDR1 MGHRA, CDR2 YSYEKL. CDR3 in DNA: TGCGCCAGCAGCCACCCTGGGGGCTACACCTTC. Translating gives CASSHPGGYTF.

This clonotype has just a few counts. The chain links TRBV6-5 to TRBJ1-1; D call uncertain. There are 14 residues in the CDR3. The germline CDR1 and CDR2 sequences are MNHEY and SVGAGI. V lost 2 bases to trimming and J lost 1 base, with 8 bases between them. CDR3 sequence reads: CASSYPGGNTEAFF. The CDR3 nucleotides read TGTGCCAGCAGTTACCCAGGTGGGAACACTGAAGCTTTCTTT.